This is a list of T cell receptor beta chains from one sample in a study of T cell responses to AZD1222 COVID-19 vaccine. Profiled with immunoSEQ multiplex PCR; TCRdb holds only in-frame clones, not every one. The table shows 150,000 to 200,000 clones, with 85% to 95% occurring only once. Material: peripheral blood, obtained on day 0 of AZD1222 vaccination. The receptors stem from an adult in good health. The CDR3 runs from the conserved cysteine through the conserved F or W. The D gene is left open where the match is weak. Some rows mark clone size as missing; the rest say once, few, many or name a class of expanded clone.

V	J	D	size	DNA	CDR3
TRBV2	TRBJ1-2	NA	NA	TGTGCCAGCAGTGAAGCTCAACGGGCCGGCCCCGGCTACACCTTC	CASSEAQRAGPGYTF
TRBV2	TRBJ1-1	NA	NA	TGTGCCAGCAGTGATTCCTCGGGCGGGAACACTGAAGCTTTCTTT	CASSDSSGGNTEAFF
TRBV6-1	TRBJ1-1	NA	NA	TGTGCCAGCATCACCCGGACTGAAGCTTTCTTT	CASITRTEAFF
TRBV3-1/TRBV3-2	TRBJ2-7	NA	NA	TGTGCCAGCAGCCTAAGCGGCTACGAGCAGTACTTC	CASSLSGYEQYF
TRBV19	TRBJ1-1	TRBD1	NA	TGTGCCAGTAGTATAGGGACAGGGGGCACTGAAGCTTTCTTT	CASSIGTGGTEAFF
TRBV5-4	TRBJ1-1	NA	once	TGTGCCAGCAGCTTGTGGGGGGCTGAAGCTTTCTTT	CASSLWGAEAFF
TRBV7-9	TRBJ2-5	NA	NA	TGTGCCAGCAATTGGGCGGGGATGGAGACCCAGTACTTC	CASNWAGMETQYF
TRBV7-9	TRBJ2-2	NA	NA	TGTGCCAGCAGCTTCAGGACAGTGAACACCGGGGAGCTGTTTTTT	CASSFRTVNTGELFF
TRBV27	TRBJ1-1	NA	once	TGTGCCAGCAGTTTCAGACAGATGAACACTGAAGCTTTCTTT	CASSFRQMNTEAFF
TRBV14	TRBJ2-7	NA	NA	TGTGCCAGCAGCCAGCTGGAGGGGTCCTACGAGCAGTACTTC	CASSQLEGSYEQYF
TRBV4-1	TRBJ1-2	NA	NA	TGCGCCAGCAGCCAAGATGACCGGGGTGGGTATGGCTACACCTTC	CASSQDDRGGYGYTF
TRBV12-3/TRBV12-4	TRBJ1-2	TRBD1	NA	TGTGCCAGCAGCCCGGGACAGTTCTATGGCTACACCTTC	CASSPGQFYGYTF
TRBV10-3	TRBJ2-3	TRBD2	NA	TGTGCCATCAGTGACCACGTGAGAGGCGGGAGGGTCACAGATACGCAGTATTTT	CAISDHVRGGRVTDTQYF
TRBV2	TRBJ2-1	NA	NA	TGTGCCAGCAGTGAAGCTTGGGCTTCCTACAATGAGCAGTTCTTC	CASSEAWASYNEQFF
TRBV7-8	TRBJ2-7	TRBD1	NA	TGTGCCAGCAGCGCCCGACAGGGGGCCGCCGAGCAGTACTTC	CASSARQGAAEQYF
TRBV19	TRBJ1-4	NA	few	TGTGCCAGTAGCCTCATGTGGCAGGGCGATGAAAAACTGTTTTTT	CASSLMWQGDEKLFF
TRBV4-1	TRBJ1-1	NA	NA	TGCGCCAGCAGCCCCCGGGGGCAGGAATCTTCTTTCTTT	CASSPRGQESSFF
TRBV30	TRBJ1-2	NA	NA	TGTGCCTGGAGTGTATCATTTGGTCGGGGTCACTATGGCTACACCTTC	CAWSVSFGRGHYGYTF
TRBV10-1	TRBJ1-2	NA	NA	TGCGCCAGCAGTGAGTCGGGAGCTGGCTACACCTTC	CASSESGAGYTF
TRBV27	TRBJ1-1	NA	NA	TGTGCCAGCCGGGGGCAGGTCGGGACTGAAGCTTTCTTT	CASRGQVGTEAFF
TRBV7-9	TRBJ2-5	TRBD2	NA	TGTGCCAGCAGCTCGCCAGGGCTAGCGGGTGGAGAGACCCAGTACTTC	CASSSPGLAGGETQYF
TRBV4-3	TRBJ2-3	NA	few	TGCGCCAGCAGCCAAGATTCCTTAGGGGGGCCCGGGGTTGATACGCAGTATTTT	CASSQDSLGGPGVDTQYF
TRBV3-1/TRBV3-2	TRBJ2-2	TRBD2	NA	TGTGCCAGCAGCCAAGAGCTAGCGGGAGGCTCCACCGGGGAGCTGTTTTTT	CASSQELAGGSTGELFF
TRBV18	TRBJ2-1	TRBD1	NA	TGTGCCGGGTCGGGACAGGGGGCCTACAATGAGCAGTTCTTC	CAGSGQGAYNEQFF
TRBV21-1	TRBJ1-1	NA	NA	TGTGCCAGCAGCAAAGAGGCTGGGCAGAACACTGAAGCTTTCTTT	CASSKEAGQNTEAFF
TRBV5-6	TRBJ1-2	NA	NA	TGTGCCAGCAGCTCTTGGTGGGGGCTGAACTATGGCTACACCTTC	CASSSWWGLNYGYTF
TRBV18	TRBJ1-3	NA	NA	TGTGCCAGCTCACCGAGACTGGGGGTTGGAACGAGAATCAGTTTCGCTGGAAACACCATATATTTT	CASSPRLGVGTRISFAGNTIYF
TRBV2	TRBJ2-3	NA	NA	TGTGCCAGCAGTGAAGCGCTTAGTGGAGATACGCAGTATTTT	CASSEALSGDTQYF
TRBV7-9	TRBJ1-2	NA	few	TGTGCCAGCAGCTTTACCGGCACTACCCATGGCTACACCTTC	CASSFTGTTHGYTF
TRBV12-3/TRBV12-4	TRBJ1-1	NA	NA	TGTGCCAGCAGTTTTCGGGTGGACACTGAAGCTTTCTTT	CASSFRVDTEAFF
TRBV9	TRBJ2-1	NA	NA	TGTGCCAGCAGCGTAGATAGAGGGAGTCAGATCGGTGAGCAGTTCTTC	CASSVDRGSQIGEQFF
TRBV18	TRBJ1-1	NA	NA	TGTGCCAGCTCACCAGTCGAGGTACCGAACACTGAAGCTTTCTTT	CASSPVEVPNTEAFF
TRBV28	TRBJ1-5	NA	NA	TGTGCCAGCAGTCCCTCCAGACAGCCCCAGCATTTT	CASSPSRQPQHF
TRBV18	TRBJ1-2	NA	NA	TGTGCCAGCTCACCTCGACCCCGGGATGGCTACACCTTC	CASSPRPRDGYTF
TRBV12-3/TRBV12-4	TRBJ1-6	NA	NA	TGTGCCAGCAGTTCGGGGGCGGGGTCACCCCTCCACTTT	CASSSGAGSPLHF
TRBV12-3/TRBV12-4	TRBJ2-5	NA	NA	TGTGCCAGCAGCTCAACTATACCGGGGACCCAGTACTTC	CASSSTIPGTQYF
TRBV13	TRBJ2-5	NA	NA	TGTGCCAGCAGCTCCCTTCTCGAACAGGAGACCCAGTACTTC	CASSSLLEQETQYF
TRBV9	TRBJ1-5	TRBD1	NA	TGTGCCAGCAGCGGACAGGGGAGCAATCAGCCCCAGCATTTT	CASSGQGSNQPQHF
TRBV2	TRBJ1-3	NA	NA	TGTGCCAGCAGTGCAGGCCTTGGAAACACCATATATTTT	CASSAGLGNTIYF
TRBV3-1/TRBV3-2	TRBJ2-1	TRBD2	NA	TGTGCCAGCAGCCAAACCGGGACTAGCTACAATGAGCAGTTCTTC	CASSQTGTSYNEQFF
TRBV5-4	TRBJ1-1	NA	NA	TGTGCCAGCAGCTTCGGGGACCTCGTGAACACTGAAGCTTTCTTT	CASSFGDLVNTEAFF